These T cell receptor beta chains were read from a single sample in a study of radiation and T cells in renal cell carcinoma. Assay: immunoSEQ multiplex PCR; the TCRdb copy retains only in-frame clones and omits some. This sample has tens of thousands of clones, with approximately 80% found just once. This specimen was blood, taken from a patient whose treatment included radiotherapy and nephrectomy. The receptors stem from a man aged 60-69 years with renal cell carcinoma. The CDR3 runs from the conserved cysteine through the conserved F or W. The order of the fields is CDR3 protein, CDR3 DNA, clone size, V gene, J gene, D gene. The D gene is left open where the match is weak. For some rows the clone size is stated as once, few or many, or as a class when expanded; others skip it.

CASSLASGGTEAFF	TGCGCCAGCAGCTTGGCCAGTGGGGGCACTGAAGCTTTCTTT	.	TRBV5-1	TRBJ1-1	.
CASRLAGEGFSEQFF	TGCGCCAGCCGACTAGCGGGAGAAGGATTTTCTGAGCAGTTCTTC	.	TRBV10-2	TRBJ2-1	TRBD2
CASSLSRAGRTPGANVLTF	TGTGCCAGCAGCTTATCCCGTGCAGGGAGGACACCTGGGGCCAACGTCCTGACTTTC	.	TRBV7-9	TRBJ2-6	.
CASSLSGSPYEQYF	TGCGCCAGCAGCTTGTCGGGGAGTCCTTACGAGCAGTACTTC	once	TRBV5-1	TRBJ2-7	.
CATSRAFFGIGDTEAFF	TGTGCCACCAGCAGAGCGTTTTTTGGGATCGGGGACACTGAAGCTTTCTTT	.	TRBV15	TRBJ1-1	.
CASSLVLAGGQGATDTQYF	TGCGCCAGCAGCTTGGTACTAGCGGGAGGGCAGGGTGCCACAGATACGCAGTATTTT	.	TRBV5-1	TRBJ2-3	TRBD2
CASMGEETQYF	TGTGCCTCAATGGGGGAAGAGACCCAGTACTTC	.	TRBV30	TRBJ2-5	.
CASSREGPGQGKRDYGYTF	TGTGCCAGCTCAAGAGAGGGACCGGGACAGGGTAAAAGGGACTATGGCTACACCTTC	.	TRBV18	TRBJ1-2	TRBD1
CASSQERAEPQYF	TGCGCCAGCAGCCAAGAAAGAGCGGAACCGCAGTACTTC	.	TRBV4-3	TRBJ2-7	.
CASSLGQGAWAEAFF	TGTGCCAGCAGTCTGGGACAGGGGGCGTGGGCTGAAGCTTTCTTT	.	TRBV6-5	TRBJ1-1	TRBD1
CASSKTGGWGYTF	TGTGCCAGCAGCAAAACAGGGGGATGGGGCTACACCTTC	.	TRBV28	TRBJ1-2	TRBD1
CSVEAAGDTGELFF	TGCAGCGTTGAAGCGGCAGGGGACACCGGGGAGCTGTTTTTT	.	TRBV29-1	TRBJ2-2	.
CASSPTSGSRETQYF	TGCGCCAGCAGCCCGACTAGCGGGAGCCGAGAGACCCAGTACTTC	few	TRBV10-1	TRBJ2-5	TRBD2
CARKRGLETQYF	TGTGCCAGAAAACGGGGGCTTGAGACCCAGTACTTC	.	TRBV21-1	TRBJ2-5	.
CASSDSSVFLYF	TGTGCCAGCAGTGACTCTAGCGTTTTCCTTTACTTC	.	TRBV6-5	TRBJ2-5	.
CASRNQDRGNPEAFF	TGTGCCAGCAGAAACCAAGACAGGGGTAACCCTGAAGCTTTCTTT	.	TRBV2	TRBJ1-1	TRBD1
CASARNNQPQHF	TGTGCCAGCGCCCGAAACAATCAGCCCCAGCATTTT	once	TRBV19	TRBJ1-5	.
CASSWGLAGAETQYF	TGTGCCAGCAGCTGGGGACTAGCGGGGGCGGAGACCCAGTACTTC	.	TRBV7-2	TRBJ2-5	TRBD2
CASSPGQGGAGELFF	TGTGCCAGCAGTCCGGGACAGGGCGGTGCCGGGGAGCTGTTTTTT	few	TRBV6-1	TRBJ2-2	TRBD1
CASSSGQYNEQFF	TGTGCCAGCAGCTCTGGACAGTACAATGAGCAGTTCTTC	.	TRBV11-2	TRBJ2-1	.
CASSLVFSREQYF	TGTGCCAGCAGTCTTGTCTTCTCGCGCGAGCAGTACTTC	once	TRBV27	TRBJ2-7	.
CSVGLAGATDTQYF	TGCAGCGTTGGACTAGCGGGAGCGACAGATACGCAGTATTTT	.	TRBV29-1	TRBJ2-3	TRBD2
CASSRTGTNYGYTF	TGTGCCAGCAGTCGGACAGGGACTAACTATGGCTACACCTTC	.	TRBV7-2	TRBJ1-2	TRBD1
CAISEAGGETQYF	TGTGCCATCAGTGAGGCAGGAGGCGAGACCCAGTACTTC	.	TRBV10-3	TRBJ2-5	.
CASSIGSVRNTEAFF	TGTGCCAGTAGTATAGGTTCGGTTCGCAACACTGAAGCTTTCTTT	.	TRBV19	TRBJ1-1	.
CASSDGTGGYETQYF	TGTGCCAGCAGCGATGGGACAGGGGGATATGAGACCCAGTACTTC	few	TRBV7-7	TRBJ2-5	TRBD1
CASSIGVLQTYEQYF	TGTGCCAGTAGTATAGGGGTTCTGCAGACCTACGAGCAGTACTTC	.	TRBV19	TRBJ2-7	.
CSARQNLEAFF	TGCAGTGCTAGACAGAACCTAGAAGCTTTCTTT	.	TRBV20-1	TRBJ1-1	.
CASSWAGNTEAFF	TGTGCCAGCAGTTGGGCAGGGAACACTGAAGCTTTCTTT	.	TRBV6-5	TRBJ1-1	.
CASRLTSGRATDTQYF	TGCGCCAGCAGGTTGACTAGCGGGAGGGCCACAGATACGCAGTATTTT	once	TRBV5-1	TRBJ2-3	TRBD2